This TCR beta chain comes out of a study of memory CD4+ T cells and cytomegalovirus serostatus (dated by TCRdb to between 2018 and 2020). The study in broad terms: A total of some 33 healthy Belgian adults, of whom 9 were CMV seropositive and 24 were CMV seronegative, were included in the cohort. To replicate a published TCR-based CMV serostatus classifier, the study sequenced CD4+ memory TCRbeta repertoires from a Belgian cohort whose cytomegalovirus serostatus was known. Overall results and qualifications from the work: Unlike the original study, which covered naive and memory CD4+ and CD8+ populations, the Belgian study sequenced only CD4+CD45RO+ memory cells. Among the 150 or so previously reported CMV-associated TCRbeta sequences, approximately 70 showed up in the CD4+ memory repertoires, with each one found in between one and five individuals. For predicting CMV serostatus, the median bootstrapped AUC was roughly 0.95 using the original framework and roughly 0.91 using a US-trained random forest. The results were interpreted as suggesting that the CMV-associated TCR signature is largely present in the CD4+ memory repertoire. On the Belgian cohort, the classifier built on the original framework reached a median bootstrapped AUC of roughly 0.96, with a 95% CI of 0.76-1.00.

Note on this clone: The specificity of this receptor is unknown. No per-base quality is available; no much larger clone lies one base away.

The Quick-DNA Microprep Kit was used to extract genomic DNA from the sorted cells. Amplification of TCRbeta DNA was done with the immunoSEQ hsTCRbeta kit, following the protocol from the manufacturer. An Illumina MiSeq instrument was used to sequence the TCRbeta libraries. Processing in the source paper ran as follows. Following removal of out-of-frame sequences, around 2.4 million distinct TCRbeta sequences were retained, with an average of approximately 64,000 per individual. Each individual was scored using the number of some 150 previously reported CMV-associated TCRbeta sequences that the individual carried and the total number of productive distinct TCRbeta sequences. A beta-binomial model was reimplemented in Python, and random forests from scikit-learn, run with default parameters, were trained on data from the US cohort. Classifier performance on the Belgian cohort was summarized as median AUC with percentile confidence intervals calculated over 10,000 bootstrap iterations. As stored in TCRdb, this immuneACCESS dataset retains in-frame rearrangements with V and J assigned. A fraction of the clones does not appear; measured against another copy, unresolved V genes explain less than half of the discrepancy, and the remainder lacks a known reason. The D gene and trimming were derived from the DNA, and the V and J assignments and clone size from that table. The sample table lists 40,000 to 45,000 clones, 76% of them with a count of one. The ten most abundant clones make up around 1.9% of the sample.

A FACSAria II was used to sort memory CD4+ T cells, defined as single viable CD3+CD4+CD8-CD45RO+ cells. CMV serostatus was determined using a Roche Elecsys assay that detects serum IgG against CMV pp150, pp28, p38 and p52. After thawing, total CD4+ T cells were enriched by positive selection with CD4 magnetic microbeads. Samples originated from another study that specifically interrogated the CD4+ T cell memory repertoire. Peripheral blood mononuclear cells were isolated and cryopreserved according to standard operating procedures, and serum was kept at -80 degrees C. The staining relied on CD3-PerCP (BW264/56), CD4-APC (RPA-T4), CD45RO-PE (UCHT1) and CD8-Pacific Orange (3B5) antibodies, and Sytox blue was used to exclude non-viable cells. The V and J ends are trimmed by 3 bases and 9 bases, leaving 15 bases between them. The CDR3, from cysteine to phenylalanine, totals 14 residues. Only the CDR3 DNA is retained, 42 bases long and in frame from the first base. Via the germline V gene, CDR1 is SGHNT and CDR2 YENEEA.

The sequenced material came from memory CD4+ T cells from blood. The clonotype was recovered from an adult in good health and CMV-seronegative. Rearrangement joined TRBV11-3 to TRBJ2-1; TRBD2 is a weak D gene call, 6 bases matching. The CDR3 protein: CASSLVRGTGEQFF. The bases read TGTGCCAGCAGCTTGGTCCGGGGGACGGGTGAGCAGTTCTTC.